This T cell receptor beta chain was recovered during a study of shared clonotypes between healthy human individuals. Per the original methods: ImmunoSEQ gave junction-only sequences without quality scores, so filtering differed. TCRdb's copy holds only in-frame clones and misses some; the assay was immunoSEQ multiplex PCR. D and trimming were read from the DNA, whereas the V and J calls and clone size are those reported in that table. There are some 1,100,000 clones in the sample; 78% occur only once, and more than 0.45% lies in the top ten. This CDR3 spans 13 amino acids. Germline values: CDR1 LNHDA, CDR2 SQIVND (reference sequence). The V end lost 9 bases, the J end lost 5 bases, and 16 bases lay between the germline ends.

This receptor was taken from a man aged 18 to 35 in good health. Some clones in this sample may be carry-over from other donors' samples. The sequenced sample was memory CD4+ T cells from PBMCs. Sample subset: CD45RA-negative fraction. The chain uses TRBV19 and TRBJ2-5; D assignment may be TRBD1 or TRBD2 (6 bases each). The CDR3 nucleotides are TGTGCCAGCGGGAGACAGGCCGGGGAGACCCAGTACTTC. It yields the protein CASGRQAGETQYF. The full variable domain, in which reference TRBV19 and TRBJ2-5 provide the parts outside the CDR3, is DGGITQSPKYLFRKEGQNVTLSCEQNLNHDAMYWYRQDPGQGLRLIYYSQIVNDFQKGDIAEGYSVSREKKESFPLTVTSAQKNPTAFYLCASGRQAGETQYFGPGTRLLVL.